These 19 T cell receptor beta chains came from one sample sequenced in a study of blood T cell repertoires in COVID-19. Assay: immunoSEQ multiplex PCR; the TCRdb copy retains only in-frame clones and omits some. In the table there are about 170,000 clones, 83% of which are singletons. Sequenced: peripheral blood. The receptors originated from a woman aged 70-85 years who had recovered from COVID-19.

CDR3 coding DNA: TGCGCCACCGGACTAGCGGGACCAGATACGCAGTATTTT. Its translation: CATGLAGPDTQYF. The rearrangement links TRBV5-1 to TRBJ2-3, with 12 bases that match TRBD2. The CDR3 has 13 residues. Germline trimming cut 9 bases from V and 4 bases from J; bases unmatched to any gene: 3. Germline-derived CDR1 and CDR2 are SGHRS and YFSETQ.

CDR3 sequence: CAWSRGTEAFF. The CDR3 region has the DNA TGTGCCTGGAGTAGGGGGACTGAAGCTTTCTTT. V usage is TRBV30 and J usage is TRBJ1-1; D is possibly TRBD1 (6 bases). This CDR3 spans 11 amino acids. Per germline, CDR1 GTSNPN and CDR2 SVGIG (reference sequence). Between the trimmed V and J ends, which lost 2 bases and 5 bases, there was a span of 6 bases.

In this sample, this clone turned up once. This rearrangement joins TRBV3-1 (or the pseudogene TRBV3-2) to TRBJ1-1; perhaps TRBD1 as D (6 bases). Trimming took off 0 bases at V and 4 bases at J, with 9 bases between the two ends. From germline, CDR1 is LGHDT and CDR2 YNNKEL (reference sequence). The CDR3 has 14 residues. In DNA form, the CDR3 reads TGTGCCAGCAGCCAAGATCGAGGGGGCACTGAAGCTTTCTTT. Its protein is CASSQDRGGTEAFF.

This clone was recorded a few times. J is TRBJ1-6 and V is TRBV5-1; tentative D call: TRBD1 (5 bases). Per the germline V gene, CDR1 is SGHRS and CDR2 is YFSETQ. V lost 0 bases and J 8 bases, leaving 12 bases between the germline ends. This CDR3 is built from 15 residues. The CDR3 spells CASSLGAAGDSPLHF. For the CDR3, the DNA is TGCGCCAGCAGCTTGGGGGCAGCGGGGGATTCACCCCTCCACTTT.

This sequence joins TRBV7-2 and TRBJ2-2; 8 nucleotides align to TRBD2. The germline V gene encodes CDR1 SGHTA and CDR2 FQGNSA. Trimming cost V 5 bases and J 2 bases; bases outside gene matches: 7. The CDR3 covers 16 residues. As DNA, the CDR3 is TGTGCCAGCAGCCGCTACACTAGCGGTAACACCGGGGAGCTGTTTTTT. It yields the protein CASSRYTSGNTGELFF.

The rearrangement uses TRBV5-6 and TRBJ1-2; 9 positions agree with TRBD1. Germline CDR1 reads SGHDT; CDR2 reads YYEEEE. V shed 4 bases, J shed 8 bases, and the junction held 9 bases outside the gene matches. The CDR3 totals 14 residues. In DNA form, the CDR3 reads TGTGCCAGCAGCCCCGGGACAGGGAGAGGGGGCTACACCTTC. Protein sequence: CASSPGTGRGGYTF.

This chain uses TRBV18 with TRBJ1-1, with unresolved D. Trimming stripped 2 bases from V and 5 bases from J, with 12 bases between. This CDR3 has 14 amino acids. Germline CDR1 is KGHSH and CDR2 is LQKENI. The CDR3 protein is CASSPSGVGTEAFF. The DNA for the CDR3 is TGTGCCAGCTCACCATCCGGGGTCGGGACTGAAGCTTTCTTT.

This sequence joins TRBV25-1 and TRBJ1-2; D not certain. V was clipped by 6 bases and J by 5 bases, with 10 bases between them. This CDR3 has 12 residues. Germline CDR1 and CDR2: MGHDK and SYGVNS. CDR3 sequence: CASRGGGYGYTF. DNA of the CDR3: TGTGCCAGCAGGGGAGGAGGATATGGCTACACCTTC.

This CDR3 reads CASTPRLAGVLAGELFF. As DNA, the CDR3 is TGTGCCAGCACCCCGCGGCTAGCGGGAGTGTTGGCCGGGGAGCTGTTTTTT. The chain carries TRBV28 and TRBJ2-2, with 10 nucleotides matching TRBD2. The V segment lost 7 bases and the J segment 6 bases; nucleotides outside the gene matches: 14. Germline loops: CDR1 MDHEN, CDR2 SYDVKM. The CDR3 runs 17 residues. The complete variable domain, with remaining parts taken from reference TRBV28 and TRBJ2-2, reads DVKVTQSSRYLVKRTGEKVFLECVQDMDHENMFWYRQDPGLGLRLIYFSYDVKMKEKGDIPEGYSVSREKKERFSLILESASTNQTSMYLCASTPRLAGVLAGELFFGEGSRLTVL.

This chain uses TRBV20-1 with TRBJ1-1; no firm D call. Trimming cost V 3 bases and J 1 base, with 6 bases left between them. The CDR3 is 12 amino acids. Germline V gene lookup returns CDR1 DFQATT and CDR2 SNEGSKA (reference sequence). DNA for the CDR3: TGCAGTGCTAGTCTCCCGAACACTGAAGCTTTCTTT. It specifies CSASLPNTEAFF.

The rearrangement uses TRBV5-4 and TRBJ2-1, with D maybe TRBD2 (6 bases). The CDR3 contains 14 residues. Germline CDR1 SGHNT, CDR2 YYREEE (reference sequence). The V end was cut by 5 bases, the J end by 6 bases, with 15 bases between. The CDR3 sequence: CASSAVAEGNEQFF. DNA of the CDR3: TGTGCCAGCAGTGCAGTAGCGGAGGGCAATGAGCAGTTCTTC.

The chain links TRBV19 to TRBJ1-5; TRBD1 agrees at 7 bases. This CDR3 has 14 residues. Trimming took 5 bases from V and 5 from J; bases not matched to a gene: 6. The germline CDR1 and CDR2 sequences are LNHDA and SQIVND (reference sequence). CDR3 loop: CASSVTGTDQPQHF. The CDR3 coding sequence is TGTGCCAGTAGTGTCACCGGGACAGATCAGCCCCAGCATTTT.

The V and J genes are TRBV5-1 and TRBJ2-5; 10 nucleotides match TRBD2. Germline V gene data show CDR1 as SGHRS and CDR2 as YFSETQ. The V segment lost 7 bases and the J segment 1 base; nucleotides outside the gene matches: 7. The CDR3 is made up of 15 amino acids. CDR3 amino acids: CASATASGGQETQYF. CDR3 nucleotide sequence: TGCGCCAGCGCAACGGCTAGCGGGGGCCAAGAGACCCAGTACTTC. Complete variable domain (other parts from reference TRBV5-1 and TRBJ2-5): KAGVTQTPRYLIKTRGQQVTLSCSPISGHRSVSWYQQTPGQGLQFLFEYFSETQRNKGNFPGRFSGRQFSNSRSEMNVSTLELGDSALYLCASATASGGQETQYFGPGTRLLVL.

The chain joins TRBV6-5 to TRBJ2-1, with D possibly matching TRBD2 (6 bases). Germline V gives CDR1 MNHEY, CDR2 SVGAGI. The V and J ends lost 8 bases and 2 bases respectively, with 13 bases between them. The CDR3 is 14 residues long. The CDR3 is CASGARDAYNEQFF. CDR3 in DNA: TGTGCCAGCGGGGCGCGGGACGCCTACAATGAGCAGTTCTTC.

In DNA form, the CDR3 reads TGTGCCAGCAGTGAAGTGCGGACAGGGAAGGACACCGGGGAGCTGTTTTTT. It specifies CASSEVRTGKDTGELFF. The rearrangement links TRBV6-1 to TRBJ2-2; 8 nucleotides agree with TRBD1. The CDR3 has 17 residues. Germline CDR1 and CDR2: MNHNS and SASEGT. V gave up 1 base and J gave up 3 bases; unmatched junction bases: 7.

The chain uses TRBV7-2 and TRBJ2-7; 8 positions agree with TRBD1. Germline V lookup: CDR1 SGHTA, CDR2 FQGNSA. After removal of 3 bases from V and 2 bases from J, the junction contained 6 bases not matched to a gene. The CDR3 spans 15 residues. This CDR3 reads CASSFPGTGPYEQYF. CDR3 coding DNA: TGTGCCAGCAGCTTCCCCGGGACAGGCCCCTACGAGCAGTACTTC.

CDR3 region: CASSAIPGTSGKPYEQYF. CDR3 sequence (DNA): TGTGCCAGTAGCGCGATACCAGGGACTAGCGGGAAACCGTACGAGCAGTACTTC. V and J are TRBV19 and TRBJ2-7, with TRBD2 matching over 13 bases. This CDR3 is built from 18 residues. Germline V CDR1 and CDR2: LNHDA, SQIVND (reference sequence). V shed 6 bases, J shed 4 bases, and the junction held 15 bases outside the gene matches.

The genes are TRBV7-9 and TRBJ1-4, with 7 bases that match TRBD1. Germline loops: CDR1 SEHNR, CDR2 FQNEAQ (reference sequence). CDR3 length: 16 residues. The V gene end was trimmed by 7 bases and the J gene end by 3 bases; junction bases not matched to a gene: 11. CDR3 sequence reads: CASTPQGGTANEKLFF. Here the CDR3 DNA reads TGTGCCAGCACCCCCCAGGGGGGCACAGCTAATGAAAAACTGTTTTTT.

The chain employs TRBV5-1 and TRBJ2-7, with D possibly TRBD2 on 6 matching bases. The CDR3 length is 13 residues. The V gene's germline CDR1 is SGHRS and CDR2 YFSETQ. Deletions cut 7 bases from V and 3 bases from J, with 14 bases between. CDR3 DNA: TGCGCCAGCGGCACCGGTAGCGGCTACGAGCAGTACTTC. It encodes CASGTGSGYEQYF.